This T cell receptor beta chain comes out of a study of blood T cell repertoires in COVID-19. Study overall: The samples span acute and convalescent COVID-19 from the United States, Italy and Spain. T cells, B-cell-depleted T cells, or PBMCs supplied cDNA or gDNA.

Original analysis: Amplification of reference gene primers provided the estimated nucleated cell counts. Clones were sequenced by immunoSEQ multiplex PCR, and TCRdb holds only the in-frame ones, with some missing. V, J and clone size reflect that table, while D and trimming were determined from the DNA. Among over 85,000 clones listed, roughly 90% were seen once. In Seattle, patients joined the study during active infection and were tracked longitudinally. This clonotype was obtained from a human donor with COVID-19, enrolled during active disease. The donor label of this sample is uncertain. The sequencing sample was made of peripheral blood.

CDR3 DNA sequence: TGTGCCAGCAGCCAAGGGGGGGTCGGTAATGGCGCACCTGGCTACACCTTC. Amino acids: CASSQGGVGNGAPGYTF. V and J are TRBV4-2 and TRBJ1-2, with D maybe TRBD1 (5 bases). Trimming left V 1 base short and J 7 bases short, with 22 bases between. CDR1 is LGHNA, CDR2 YNFKEQ, per germline. The CDR3 totals 17 residues.